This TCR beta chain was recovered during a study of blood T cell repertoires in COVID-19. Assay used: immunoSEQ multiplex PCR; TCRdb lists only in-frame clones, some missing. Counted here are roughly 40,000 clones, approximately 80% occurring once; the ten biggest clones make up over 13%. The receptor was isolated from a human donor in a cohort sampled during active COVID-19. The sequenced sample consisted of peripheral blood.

Here the CDR3 reads CASSLGQVSDTQYF. CDR3 nucleotide sequence: TGTGCCAGCAGCTTGGGGCAGGTCTCAGATACGCAGTATTTT. The J gene is TRBJ2-3, the V gene TRBV5-5; no reliable D call. CDR1 is SGHKS, CDR2 YYEKEE, per germline (reference sequence). V was clipped by 0 bases and J by 4 bases, with 9 bases between them. This CDR3 is 14 amino acids long.